The 28 T cell receptor beta chains in this list originate from one sample, sequenced in a study of CD8+ T cells in alopecia areata (dated by TCRdb to 2017 to 2018). The library was built by means of the immunoSEQ multiplex PCR assay. To provide template for TCR sequencing, every sample had RNA extracted and reverse transcribed into cDNA. TCRdb provides this immuneACCESS table in a form limited to in-frame rearrangements. Some clones are lacking; in checked studies, under half of them reflect an unresolved V gene, and why the rest are absent is not known. In all, the sample holds 160,000 or so clones, and about 67% of those were seen once. The top ten clonotypes cover more than 9.5% of the sample. The time point tag for this specimen amounts to: baseline before oral tofacitinib. Sequenced material: CD8+ T cells sorted from blood, taken at week 0. Receptors originate from a human donor with alopecia areata.

In this sample, this clone turned up a few times. This rearrangement joins TRBV19 to TRBJ1-2, with 12 bases matching TRBD1. There are 15 residues in the CDR3. The germline gives CDR1 LNHDA, CDR2 SQIVND (reference sequence). Losses at the gene ends were 6 bases for V and 8 bases for J; bases not matched to a gene: 10. In nucleotides, the CDR3 is TGTGCCAGTAGCCTATTTGGGACAGGGGGCCGGGGCTACACCTTC. Protein sequence: CASSLFGTGGRGYTF.

Only a few counts were recorded for this clone. This chain connects TRBV9 to TRBJ1-2; D not resolved. CDR1 and CDR2 (germline): SGDLS, YYNGEE. This CDR3 contains 14 residues. The germline V and J ends were trimmed by 2 bases and 3 bases, with 11 bases remaining between them. CDR3 sequence: CASSVNGGYYGYTF. CDR3 bases: TGTGCCAGCAGCGTGAATGGAGGGTACTATGGCTACACCTTC.

Written as DNA, the CDR3 is TGTGCCAGCAGCCCCCGGGGACAGTCCAAAAACATTCAGTACTTC. As protein: CASSPRGQSKNIQYF. This chain joins TRBV13 and TRBJ2-4, with 7 bases identical to TRBD1. V was pared by 5 bases and J by 2 bases, with 6 bases of the junction left unmatched. The CDR3 length is 15 residues. Germline values: CDR1 PRHDT, CDR2 FYEKMQ (reference sequence).

This clone has only a few counts. The chain combines TRBV6-6 with TRBJ2-1, with 7 bases identical to TRBD2. CDR3 length equals 13 residues. V was clipped by 5 bases and J by 12 bases; unmatched bases: 10. Germline V CDR1 and CDR2: MNHNY, SVGAGI (reference sequence). This CDR3 reads CASSPFSGEGQFF. The CDR3 region has the DNA TGTGCCAGCAGTCCCTTTTCCGGGGAGGGGCAGTTCTTC.

This clone was counted between two and nine times. The chain has TRBV5-4 and TRBJ2-1, with a tentative D call TRBD1 (5 bases). The germline V and J ends were trimmed by 0 bases and 14 bases, with 9 bases remaining between them. The CDR3 contains 11 residues. Germline assignment: CDR1 SGHNT and CDR2 YYREEE (reference sequence). In DNA form, the CDR3 reads TGTGCCAGCAGCTTGGGTCAGGGTGAGTTCTTC. Protein: CASSLGQGEFF.

The chain recombines TRBV27 with TRBJ2-6, with no clear D. With 5 bases removed from V and 0 bases from J, the gap between germline ends came to 8 bases. Germline-derived CDR1 and CDR2 are MNHEY and SMNVEV (reference sequence). The length of the CDR3 is 15 residues. This CDR3 is CASSPGYSGANVLTF. The DNA of the CDR3 is TGTGCCAGCAGTCCCGGCTACTCTGGGGCCAACGTCCTGACTTTC. Filled out from reference TRBV27 and TRBJ2-6, the complete variable domain reads EAQVTQNPRYLITVTGKKLTVTCSQNMNHEYMSWYRQDPGLGLRQIYYSMNVEVTDKGDVPEGYKVSRKEKRNFPLILESPSPNQTSLYFCASSPGYSGANVLTFGAGSRLTVL.

V usage is TRBV29-1 and J usage is TRBJ1-2; no definite D call. Germline CDR1 reads SQVTM; CDR2 reads ANQGSEA. This CDR3 spans 15 amino acids. V lost 2 bases, J lost 2 bases, and 15 bases lay in between. The CDR3 is CSVETHDTLNYGYTF. DNA for the CDR3: TGCAGCGTTGAAACTCATGACACTCTCAACTATGGCTACACCTTC.

The J gene is TRBJ1-2, the V gene TRBV4-1; TRBD1 might be the D (5 bases). Between the trimmed V and J ends, which lost 1 base and 5 bases, there was a span of 8 bases. The CDR3 extends over 13 amino acids. CDR1 MGHRA and CDR2 YSYEKL come from the germline V gene. CDR3 loop: CASSQGGTYGYTF. The CDR3 DNA sequence: TGCGCCAGCAGCCAAGGGGGCACGTATGGCTACACCTTC.

This clone was seen only a few times. The V gene is TRBV29-1, the J gene TRBJ2-2, with TRBD1 as a possible D gene (6 bases). Germline CDR1 reads SQVTM; CDR2 reads ANQGSEA. There are 18 residues in the CDR3. V shed 7 bases and J shed 0 bases, with 24 bases lying between them. CDR3 DNA sequence: TGCAGCGCCCGTAAGGACGACGTGACAGGCACGAACACCGGGGAGCTGTTTTTT. It yields the protein CSARKDDVTGTNTGELFF.

The chain combines TRBV25-1 with TRBJ2-1; D call uncertain. Germline CDR1 MGHDK, CDR2 SYGVNS. The length of the CDR3 is 18 residues. V was shortened by 4 bases and J by 0 bases, with 19 bases between the two germline ends. The CDR3 DNA reads TGTGCCAGCAGTGTGGCCCCATTAACTCGGAGCTCCTACAATGAGCAGTTCTTC. Translating gives CASSVAPLTRSSYNEQFF. Full variable domain (rest looked up from reference TRBV25-1 and TRBJ2-1): EADIYQTPRYLVIGTGKKITLECSQTMGHDKMYWYQQDPGMELHLIHYSYGVNSTEKGDLSSESTVSRIRTEHFPLTLESARPSHTSQYLCASSVAPLTRSSYNEQFFGPGTRLTVL.

The V call is TRBV19, the J call TRBJ1-5, with D hard to call. The germline V gene has CDR1 LNHDA and CDR2 SQIVND (reference sequence). V was shortened by 6 bases and J by 4 bases, with 16 bases between the two germline ends. CDR3 length: 15 amino acids. The CDR3: CASSAMSGGNQPQHF. Written as DNA, the CDR3 is TGTGCCAGTAGCGCTATGAGCGGAGGTAATCAGCCCCAGCATTTT.

The chain links TRBV15 to TRBJ2-3, with 10 nucleotides matching TRBD2. After removal of 4 bases from V and 2 bases from J, the junction contained 6 bases not matched to a gene. CDR1 and CDR2 (germline): LNHNV, YYDKDF (reference sequence). The CDR3 is made up of 16 amino acids. CDR3 sequence (DNA): TGTGCCACCAGCACTAGGACTAGCGGCCTCACAGATACGCAGTATTTT. Its protein product is CATSTRTSGLTDTQYF.

Only a few counts were recorded for this clone. The chain uses TRBV7-9 and TRBJ1-2; 9 nucleotides match TRBD1. The CDR3 sequence is 14 residues long. Per germline, CDR1 SEHNR and CDR2 FQNEAQ (reference sequence). Unmatched junction bases numbered 6, after V lost 3 bases and J lost 7 bases. The CDR3 loop is CASSFRTGDFGYTF. The CDR3 DNA follows: TGTGCCAGCAGCTTTCGGACAGGGGACTTTGGCTACACCTTC.

The chain couples TRBV9 to TRBJ2-7, with D perhaps being TRBD1 or TRBD2 (5 bases each). Germline V CDR1 and CDR2: SGDLS, YYNGEE. The CDR3 is 15 amino acids. V was clipped by 2 bases and J by 3 bases, with 15 bases between them. The CDR3 DNA is TGTGCCAGCAGCGTCACAGATACTAGGGGCTACGAGCAGTACTTC. It yields the protein CASSVTDTRGYEQYF.

The chain uses TRBV4-1 and TRBJ1-5; 7 nucleotides agree with TRBD1. CDR1 is MGHRA, CDR2 YSYEKL, per germline. Trimming removed 8 bases from V and 0 bases from J; junction bases left unmatched: 1. The CDR3 contains 13 residues. The CDR3 nucleotides are TGCGCCAGCGGACAGGCTAGCAATCAGCCCCAGCATTTT. Amino acid sequence: CASGQASNQPQHF.

The V call is TRBV30, the J call TRBJ2-7, with D unresolved. Deletions cut 2 bases from V and 6 bases from J, with 8 bases between. The V gene's germline CDR1 is GTSNPN and CDR2 SVGIG (reference sequence). The CDR3 is 11 amino acids. The CDR3 protein is CAWSRSVEQYF. For the CDR3, the DNA is TGTGCCTGGAGTCGTTCAGTCGAGCAGTACTTC.

V gene TRBV5-6 combines with J gene TRBJ1-5; no clear D gene. Germline CDR1 is SGHDT and CDR2 is YYEEEE. V was trimmed by 2 bases and J by 6 bases, leaving 12 bases between them. The length of the CDR3 is 14 residues. In DNA form, the CDR3 reads TGTGCCAGCAGCTTCGGCAGCGCAGCTCAGCCCCAGCATTTT. Residues: CASSFGSAAQPQHF.

The V and J genes are TRBV2 and TRBJ2-3; either TRBD1 or TRBD2 may supply D (6 bases each). V lost 8 bases to trimming and J lost 9 bases, with 21 bases between them. CDR1 is SNHLY, CDR2 FYNNEI, per germline. This CDR3 spans 14 amino acids. CDR3 region: CASVGPGTRGTQYF. The CDR3 DNA sequence: TGTGCCAGCGTAGGGCCAGGGACACGGGGGACGCAGTATTTT.

About this clone itself: The sample contains more than one DNA sequence encoding this CDR3. This chain uses TRBV7-9 with TRBJ2-7; 7 bases line up with TRBD1. Per the germline V gene, CDR1 is SEHNR and CDR2 is FQNEAQ (reference sequence). The V segment lost 6 bases and the J segment 4 bases; nucleotides outside the gene matches: 3. The CDR3 extends over 12 amino acids. The CDR3 DNA is TGTGCCAGCAGTCCGACAGGGTACGAGCAGTACTTC. Its translation is CASSPTGYEQYF. Variable domain in full (rest from reference TRBV7-9 and TRBJ2-7): DTGVSQNPRHKITKRGQNVTFRCDPISEHNRLYWYRQTLGQGPEFLTYFQNEAQLEKSRLLSDRFSAERPKGSFSTLEIQRTEQGDSAMYLCASSPTGYEQYFGPGTRLTVT.

The J gene is TRBJ2-1, the V gene TRBV10-3, with a weak D call TRBD2 (5 bases). Per germline, CDR1 ENHRY and CDR2 SYGVKD. The CDR3 sequence is 13 residues long. V was shortened by 10 bases and J by 3 bases, with 13 bases between the two germline ends. In nucleotides, the CDR3 is TGTGCCACACTAGGACTGGTCTACAATGAGCAGTTCTTC. This sequence encodes CATLGLVYNEQFF.

The V call is TRBV4-1, the J call TRBJ2-7; TRBD1 is a possible D gene (5 bases). Per germline, CDR1 MGHRA and CDR2 YSYEKL. Trimming removed 0 bases from V and 2 bases from J, with 14 bases in between. The CDR3 is made up of 16 amino acids. The CDR3 is CASSQDGEGVPYEQYF. CDR3 nucleotides: TGCGCCAGCAGCCAAGATGGAGAAGGGGTCCCCTACGAGCAGTACTTC.

The chain joins TRBV6-5 to TRBJ2-3, with D unresolved. The V gene's germline CDR1 is MNHEY and CDR2 SVGAGI. This CDR3 comprises 15 residues. With 2 bases removed from V and 6 bases from J, the gap between germline ends came to 15 bases. The CDR3 spells CASSYGGEETDTQYF. The CDR3 nucleotides read TGTGCCAGCAGTTACGGCGGAGAGGAGACTGATACGCAGTATTTT.

This sequence joins TRBV29-1 and TRBJ1-1; D perhaps matches TRBD1 (5 bases). Trimming removed 2 bases from V and 1 base from J, with 14 bases in between. CDR3 length: 15 amino acids. CDR1 and CDR2 from the germline V gene are SQVTM and ANQGSEA. CDR3 sequence: CSVEPLDRKNTEAFF. In DNA form, the CDR3 reads TGCAGCGTTGAACCCCTAGACAGAAAGAACACTGAAGCTTTCTTT. The variable domain in full, with the rest retrieved from reference TRBV29-1 and TRBJ1-1, is SAVISQKPSRDICQRGTSLTIQCQVDSQVTMMFWYRQQPGQSLTLIATANQGSEATYESGFVIDKFPISRPNLTFSTLTVSNMSPEDSSIYLCSVEPLDRKNTEAFFGQGTRLTVV.

The chain has TRBV4-3 and TRBJ1-2; no definite D call. CDR3 length: 15 residues. CDR1 and CDR2 from the germline V gene are LGHNA and YSLEER. Trimming pared 1 base from V and 4 bases from J, leaving 13 bases between. CDR3 DNA sequence: TGCGCCAGCAGCCAAGCTCACGGGTACCTCTATGGCTACACCTTC. It translates to CASSQAHGYLYGYTF.

The chain has TRBV12-5 and TRBJ2-3; D is uncertain. The CDR3 sequence is 12 residues long. Germline V CDR1 and CDR2: LGHNT, FRNRAP. V lost 7 bases and J lost 8, with 13 bases in between. The CDR3 DNA sequence: TGTGCTAGTGCCCTATTAGTCGGTACGCAGTATTTT. Protein sequence: CASALLVGTQYF.

This chain joins TRBV5-6 and TRBJ2-7, with 8 bases lining up with TRBD1. Germline-derived CDR1 and CDR2 are SGHDT and YYEEEE. The CDR3 loop spans 15 amino acids. V shed 4 bases and J 6 bases; nucleotides not matched to a gene: 12. CDR3 nucleotide sequence: TGTGCCAGCAGCAGAGGACAGGGTCTCTATCGCGAGCAGTACTTC. It is translated as CASSRGQGLYREQYF.

The rearrangement uses TRBV30 and TRBJ2-7, with D possibly called TRBD1 or TRBD2 (6 bases each). CDR1 and CDR2 from the germline V gene are GTSNPN and SVGIG (reference sequence). V lost 0 bases to trimming and J lost 3 bases, with 9 bases between them. This CDR3 spans 13 amino acids. CDR3 region: CAWSVEGVYEQYF. DNA for the CDR3: TGTGCCTGGAGTGTGGAGGGGGTCTACGAGCAGTACTTC.

This clone ranks as medium-sized. The chain has TRBV13 and TRBJ2-6, with TRBD1 matching over 8 bases. Trimming at V came to 1 base and at J to 0 bases, leaving 14 bases not matched to a gene. CDR1 and CDR2 from the germline V gene are PRHDT and FYEKMQ (reference sequence). The CDR3 has 21 amino acids. The CDR3 nucleotides read TGTGCCAGCAGCTTAGTGTGGGGCCCTCAGGGGGCGAGCTCTGGGGCCAACGTCCTGACTTTC. Protein: CASSLVWGPQGASSGANVLTF.